Listed below are T cell receptor beta chains from one sample, sequenced in a study of neoadjuvant anti-PD-1 for oral cavity cancer. The repertoire was sequenced with immunoSEQ multiplex PCR; TCRdb's copy has only in-frame clones and lacks some. The sample carries around 81,000 clones, around 80% recorded once. The specimen comprised PBMCs, sampled before nivolumab (anti-PD-1) treatment. The source of these receptors is a person aged 35 to 85 with oral cavity squamous cell carcinoma. CDR3s include the opening cysteine and the closing phenylalanine or tryptophan. Fields, in order: CDR3 length, J gene, D gene, clone size, V gene, CDR3 DNA, CDR3 protein. The D gene is left open where the match is weak. Size tells how often a clone was seen (once, few, many) or the class of an expanded clone, and some rows leave it out.

>17|TRBJ1-2|TRBD1|-|TRBV6-4
TGTGCCAGCAGTGAGGGGCCATCAGGGGGGGGAATCTATGGCTACACCTTC
CASSEGPSGGGIYGYTF
>14|TRBJ1-2|-|-|TRBV30
TGTGCCTGGAGTTCCGACGGAACCTCAGGAGGCTACACCTTC
CAWSSDGTSGGYTF
>16|TRBJ1-5|-|few|TRBV6-6
TGTGCCAGCAGTTACCTCATGGACCTAGGGAATCAGCCCCAGCATTTT
CASSYLMDLGNQPQHF
>14|TRBJ2-5|-|-|TRBV13
TGTGCCAGCAGCTCCTGGGACTCGCGACGGACCCAGTACTTC
CASSSWDSRRTQYF
>13|TRBJ2-7|-|few|TRBV19
TGTGCCAGTAGTATCCCGCAGGCCCCCGGGATCCACTTC
CASSIPQAPGIHF
>12|TRBJ1-1|-|-|TRBV5-6
TGTGCCAGCAGTCGGGATTACACTGAAGCTTTCTTT
CASSRDYTEAFF
>14|TRBJ1-2|-|-|TRBV27
TGTGCCAGCAGTTTATACGGGTCAGGGCAAGGCTACACCTTC
CASSLYGSGQGYTF
>14|TRBJ2-7|-|-|TRBV6-1
TGTGCCAGCCTCAGGGGACAAAACTCCTACGAGCAGTACTTC
CASLRGQNSYEQYF
>15|TRBJ2-7|-|-|TRBV11-2
TGTGCCAGCAGCCTCGAAATGGACAACTCCTACGAGCAGTACTTC
CASSLEMDNSYEQYF
>15|TRBJ1-5|TRBD1|-|TRBV9
TGTGCCAGCAGCGCGACAGGGCGTGGGGATCAGCCCCAGCATTTT
CASSATGRGDQPQHF
>14|TRBJ2-5|TRBD1|-|TRBV9
TGTGCCAGCAGCGTAGAGGGGGCGGGTGAGACCCAGTACTTC
CASSVEGAGETQYF
>14|TRBJ2-1|-|-|TRBV10-3
TGTGCCATCAGGACGAGGCAGGGTTTCGATGAGCAGTTCTTC
CAIRTRQGFDEQFF
>14|TRBJ2-7|-|-|TRBV5-1
TGCGCCAGCAGCTTGACCGGACAGAGCTACGAGCAGTACTTC
CASSLTGQSYEQYF
>15|TRBJ2-7|TRBD1|few|TRBV7-9
TGTGCCAGCAGCGGAACCGGGACAGGGTCCAACGAGCAGTACTTC
CASSGTGTGSNEQYF
>15|TRBJ1-5|-|-|TRBV30
TGTGCCTGGAGTGCCTCCGCAACAGGGAATCAGCCCCAGCATTTT
CAWSASATGNQPQHF
>13|TRBJ1-2|-|many|TRBV10-3
TGTGCCATCAGTGATGCGGTCTTCCTAAGCTACACCTTC
CAISDAVFLSYTF
>15|TRBJ2-5|-|-|TRBV5-4
TGTGCCAGCAGCTTGTTCCAGGCAGGTTTGGGGACCCAGTACTTC
CASSLFQAGLGTQYF
>13|TRBJ2-7|-|-|TRBV6-1
TGTGCCAGCAGAGCCTTGGACGGTTACGAGCAGTACTTC
CASRALDGYEQYF
>17|TRBJ2-2|-|few|TRBV7-8
TGTGCCAGCAGCTTATACCTCGGTGAAGCGAACACCGGGGAGCTGTTTTTT
CASSLYLGEANTGELFF
>12|TRBJ1-1|-|-|TRBV21-1
TGTGCCAGCCCCTGGTGGAACACTGAAGCTTTCTTT
CASPWWNTEAFF
>16|TRBJ2-2|TRBD1|-|TRBV5-1
TGCGCCAGCAGCTTGTCGACAGGGGGAAGGACCGGGGAGCTGTTTTTT
CASSLSTGGRTGELFF
>14|TRBJ2-2|-|-|TRBV5-1
TGCGCCAGCAGCGAACAGGGATGGGGCGGGGAGCTGTTTTTT
CASSEQGWGGELFF
>17|TRBJ2-3|-|-|TRBV9
TGTGCCAGCAGCGCCCACGCCGCAGGGGAAGGCACAGATACGCAGTATTTT
CASSAHAAGEGTDTQYF
>16|TRBJ1-4|-|-|TRBV15
TGTGCCACCAGCAGATCTCCGGGGGCAACTAATGAAAAACTGTTTTTT
CATSRSPGATNEKLFF
>14|TRBJ2-1|TRBD2|-|TRBV6-5
TGTGCCAGCAGACCGGGACTAGGGTCAGATGAGCAGTTCTTC
CASRPGLGSDEQFF
>15|TRBJ2-7|TRBD2|-|TRBV15
TGTGCCACCAGCAGAGATAGGACTAGTAGTGGCGAGCAGTACTTC
CATSRDRTSSGEQYF
>17|TRBJ2-7|-|-|TRBV10-3
TGTGCCATCAGTGAGTCCCTGGGAGGCCCCCGGGCCTACGAGCAGTACTTC
CAISESLGGPRAYEQYF
>13|TRBJ1-2|-|-|TRBV2
TGTGCCAGGAGACAGTCGCAGGTGGATGGCTACACCTTC
CARRQSQVDGYTF
>14|TRBJ1-2|-|-|TRBV19
TGTGCCAGTAGTATAGGTGCATCAGTCCCTGGCTACACCTTC
CASSIGASVPGYTF
>14|TRBJ1-3|-|-|TRBV6-5
TGTGCCAGCAGTTCCCCCATCTCTGGAAACACCATATATTTT
CASSSPISGNTIYF
>14|TRBJ2-1|-|-|TRBV11-2
TGTGCCAGCAGCTTCGGGACAATAAGCAATGAGCAGTTCTTC
CASSFGTISNEQFF
>14|TRBJ1-5|TRBD1|-|TRBV10-3
TGTGCCATCAGTGAGTCAACAGGGGGACAGCCCCAGCATTTT
CAISESTGGQPQHF
>14|TRBJ1-1|-|-|TRBV9
TGTGCCAGCAGCGTTGGGCAGAGGAACACTGAAGCTTTCTTT
CASSVGQRNTEAFF
>13|TRBJ2-4|TRBD1|-|TRBV5-4
TGTGCCAGCAGCTTGTACAGGGGGGACATTCAGTACTTC
CASSLYRGDIQYF
>16|TRBJ1-1|-|-|TRBV5-6
TGTGCCAGCAGCTTGGGTGGGGCCGGGACTATGTCTGAAGCTTTCTTT
CASSLGGAGTMSEAFF
>14|TRBJ1-2|-|-|TRBV2
TGTGCCAGCAGGGAGGTGACAGACCTATCCGGCTACACCTTC
CASREVTDLSGYTF
>13|TRBJ2-7|TRBD2|many|TRBV28
TGTGCCAGCGGACTAGCGGGGACATACGAGCAGTACTTC
CASGLAGTYEQYF
>13|TRBJ2-5|TRBD1|-|TRBV27
TGTGCCAGCAGTTTTTTACAGGGGGAGACCCAGTACTTC
CASSFLQGETQYF
>14|TRBJ2-7|TRBD1|-|TRBV10-2
TGCGCCAGCAGCCTCACAGGGGTCTCCTACGAGCAGTACTTC
CASSLTGVSYEQYF
>16|TRBJ2-7|-|once|TRBV7-9
TGTGCCAGCAGCTTAGACACGCCGGGACAAGGTTACGAGCAGTACTTC
CASSLDTPGQGYEQYF
>13|TRBJ2-7|-|-|TRBV30
TGTGCCTGGAGCAGAGGGTTGGACTACGAGCAGTACTTC
CAWSRGLDYEQYF
>18|TRBJ2-1|TRBD2|-|TRBV7-2
TGTGCCAGCAGCTTAGAAGGGACTAGCGGGAGGTTCTACAATGAGCAGTTCTTC
CASSLEGTSGRFYNEQFF
>15|TRBJ1-1|TRBD1|-|TRBV5-1
TGCGCCAGCAGCTCGAGGACAGGGCGGGACCACGAAGCTTTCTTT
CASSSRTGRDHEAFF
>15|TRBJ2-3|TRBD2|few|TRBV2
TGTGCCAGCAGCGGGGGGACTTTCAACACAGATACGCAGTATTTT
CASSGGTFNTDTQYF
>15|TRBJ2-5|-|-|TRBV6-1
TGTGCCAGCAGTGAAGTTGGGGGTCCGGGAGAGACCCAGTACTTC
CASSEVGGPGETQYF
>15|TRBJ1-3|-|-|TRBV2
TGTGCCAGCAGTTTCGACAGACTTACGGGAAACACCATATATTTT
CASSFDRLTGNTIYF
>13|TRBJ2-1|-|once|TRBV30
TGTGCCTGGAAGGGATACTCCTACAATGAGCAGTTCTTC
CAWKGYSYNEQFF
>15|TRBJ2-3|TRBD1|-|TRBV6-5
TGTGCCAGCAGTCGACAGGGGGCCAGCACAGATACGCAGTATTTT
CASSRQGASTDTQYF
>11|TRBJ2-7|-|-|TRBV7-7
TGTGCTAGCAGCTTAGTGGACAGTCGGTACTTC
CASSLVDSRYF
>10|TRBJ2-5|-|-|TRBV6-6
TGTGCCAGCAGTTCGCAGACCCAGTACTTC
CASSSQTQYF
>20|TRBJ2-2|-|-|TRBV11-3
TGTGCCAGCAGCTTAGAACCGGCTTTTAGCGGAGGGGCGGCCACCGGGGAGCTGTTTTTT
CASSLEPAFSGGAATGELFF
>16|TRBJ2-1|-|-|TRBV2
TGTGCCAGCAGTGATGGCAGGGTGGCCTCCTACAATGAGCAGTTCTTC
CASSDGRVASYNEQFF
>17|TRBJ2-1|TRBD2|-|TRBV5-1
TGCGCCAGCAGCTTGGGCGCTAGCGGGAGGGTGGGCAATGAGCAGTTCTTC
CASSLGASGRVGNEQFF
>12|TRBJ1-2|-|-|TRBV27
TGTGCCAGCCGCCAGGGGACGGGAGGCTACACCTTC
CASRQGTGGYTF
>16|TRBJ2-7|TRBD2|-|TRBV4-1
TGCGCCAGCAGCCATGGACTAGCCCGTAGCTCCTACGAGCAGTACTTC
CASSHGLARSSYEQYF
>14|TRBJ2-5|-|-|TRBV5-6
TGTGCCAGCAGCCCCAGGGGATGGTCAGAGACCCAGTACTTC
CASSPRGWSETQYF
>11|TRBJ2-3|-|-|TRBV4-1
TGCGCCAGCAGCGAGTCAGATACGCAGTATTTT
CASSESDTQYF
>14|TRBJ1-1|-|-|TRBV30
TGTGCCTGGAGTGAAACCGGGGGGCGTACTGAAGCTTTCTTT
CAWSETGGRTEAFF
>14|TRBJ1-4|TRBD1|-|TRBV6-5
TGTGCCAGCAGTTACTCCGGGACAGTGGAAAAACTGTTTTTT
CASSYSGTVEKLFF
>18|TRBJ2-2|TRBD2|once|TRBV5-1
TGCGCCAGCCGGGGGACTAGCGGAAACCCGGTTTTCCCCGGGGAGCTGTTTTTT
CASRGTSGNPVFPGELFF